Listed below are T cell receptor beta chains from one sample, sequenced in a study of early T cells in non-severe SARS-CoV-2 infection. TCRdb analysed the 5' RACE reads with MiXCR anew, one entry per CDR3 protein. The repertoire holds about 42,000 distinct CDR3 sequences, with approximately 7.1% as singletons. The sequenced sample consisted of whole blood. The receptors stem from an adult who was a healthcare worker with PCR-confirmed SARS-CoV-2 infection or an uninfected control (not recorded which). Each CDR3 is given with its conserved first and last residue. The D gene is left open where the match is weak. Not all rows give a size; the values are once, few, many and, for expanded clones, a class.

CDR3aa | CDR3nt | j_gene | abundance | d_gene | v_gene
CASSFGGQEDTQYF | TGTGCCAGCAGTTTCGGGGGGCAGGAAGATACGCAGTATTTT | TRBJ2-3 | . | . | TRBV12-3/TRBV12-4
CASGLTAGEKETQYF | TGTGCTAGTGGTTTGACTGCAGGGGAGAAAGAGACCCAGTACTTC | TRBJ2-5 | few | . | TRBV12-5
CASSYSRGHQDTQYF | TGTGCCAGCAGTTACTCCAGGGGTCATCAAGATACGCAGTATTTT | TRBJ2-3 | . | . | TRBV6-6
CASSQLFPGELFF | TGTGCCAGCAGCCAGTTGTTTCCCGGGGAGCTGTTTTTT | TRBJ2-2 | . | . | TRBV6-2/TRBV6-3
CASSLRGTGDTDTQYF | TGTGCCAGCAGCCTTAGGGGGACAGGGGACACAGATACGCAGTATTTT | TRBJ2-3 | few | TRBD1 | TRBV5-5
CASSPQQGGNSPLHF | TGTGCCAGCTCACCCCAACAGGGTGGTAATTCACCCCTCCACTTT | TRBJ1-6 | . | . | TRBV18
CASSYRDRAYEQYF | TGTGCCAGCAGTTACAGGGACAGGGCATACGAGCAGTACTTC | TRBJ2-7 | many | TRBD1 | TRBV6-6
CASSLSSNYGYTF | TGTGCCAGCAGCTTAAGCAGTAACTATGGCTACACCTTC | TRBJ1-2 | few | . | TRBV7-3
CASSSPGSGAKNIQYF | TGTGCCAGCAGTTCCCCGGGTAGCGGGGCTAAAAACATTCAGTACTTC | TRBJ2-4 | many | TRBD2 | TRBV12-3/TRBV12-4
CSARQAGTGIFEQYF | TGCAGTGCTCGCCAAGCCGGGACAGGGATCTTCGAGCAGTACTTC | TRBJ2-7 | . | TRBD1 | TRBV20-1
CASNPTSGGAGSYNEQFF | TGTGCCAGCAACCCGACTAGCGGGGGGGCCGGCTCCTACAATGAGCAGTTCTTC | TRBJ2-1 | . | TRBD2 | TRBV7-9
CASSYYRLADEQFF | TGTGCCAGCAGTTACTATCGGCTAGCCGATGAGCAGTTCTTC | TRBJ2-1 | many | . | TRBV6-2/TRBV6-3
CASSPPWDSHIGTQYF | TGTGCCAGCAGCCCGCCCTGGGACTCCCACATAGGTACGCAGTATTTT | TRBJ2-3 | few | . | TRBV9
CASSLDRPDYNEQFF | TGTGCCAGCAGCTTAGACCGTCCAGATTACAATGAGCAGTTCTTC | TRBJ2-1 | many | . | TRBV27
CSASGGAGDTQYF | TGCAGTGCTTCCGGGGGGGCGGGAGATACGCAGTATTTT | TRBJ2-3 | many | TRBD2 | TRBV20-1
CASTLEAYEQYF | TGTGCCAGCACATTGGAGGCTTACGAGCAGTACTTC | TRBJ2-7 | few | . | TRBV2
CASTLAGPNTEAFF | TGTGCCAGCACCTTGGCTGGTCCTAATACTGAAGCTTTCTTT | TRBJ1-1 | . | . | TRBV12-3/TRBV12-4
CASSQDRDGNQPQHF | TGCGCCAGCAGCCAAGACCGGGACGGCAATCAGCCCCAGCATTTT | TRBJ1-5 | . | . | TRBV4-3
CASSYRTSGSQETQYF | TGTGCCAGCAGTTACCGGACTAGCGGGAGCCAAGAGACCCAGTACTTC | TRBJ2-5 | few | TRBD2 | TRBV6-5
CASSIRPGSGANVLTF | TGTGCCAGTAGTATACGGCCCGGGTCTGGGGCCAACGTCCTGACTTTC | TRBJ2-6 | many | . | TRBV19
CASSRGLAGNREQFF | TGTGCCAGCAGCCGGGGACTAGCGGGGAATCGTGAGCAGTTCTTC | TRBJ2-1 | many | TRBD2 | TRBV5-6
CASSPGQASSTDTQYF | TGCGCCAGCAGCCCGGGACAGGCTTCTAGCACAGATACGCAGTATTTT | TRBJ2-3 | . | TRBD1 | TRBV5-1